Reported below is one T cell receptor beta chain. What it binds is unknown. CD45RO-negative cells were positively selected for CCR7, leaving out terminally differentiated effector memory CD45RA+ cells. This entry belongs to a study of shared clonotypes between healthy human individuals. In the study overall: Researchers assigned three CD4 naive, three CD4 memory, two CD8 naive and one CD8 memory plate to each donor.

Points from the study as a whole: Among several donors, roughly 5% of naive CD4 clonotypes were found in common. Some clonotypes were shared by all four sorted-subset donors, while others were not shared. The non-shared ones had lower generation probabilities than the shared ones. Although depth was large, rarefaction showed that sequencing of the sorted subsets was incomplete.

CDR1 is LGHNA and CDR2 is YSLEER in the germline V gene. The CDR3 is made up of 16 amino acids. V lost 3 bases and J lost 3, with 18 bases in between. Generated by immunoSEQ multiplex PCR, the TCRdb table keeps only in-frame clones and is missing some. The table records over 2 million clones, roughly 95% of them present only once. The source material was naive CD8+ T cells sorted from blood. This chain connects TRBV4-3 to TRBJ2-7; D uncertain. The clonotype originates from a man aged 18 to 35 in good health. The chain's CDR3 is CASSQSLVGGDYEQYF. CDR3 in DNA: TGCGCCAGCAGCCAGTCCCTTGTTGGCGGAGACTACGAGCAGTACTTC.